These T cell receptor beta chains were read from a single sample in a study of control samples from healthy donors and cancer patients. Measured with immunoSEQ multiplex PCR; TCRdb has only the in-frame clones, and not every one. The data show about 160,000 clones, 90% to 95% seen once. Input material: blood. These receptors all stem from a woman aged 40 to 50 in good health. Each CDR3 is given with its conserved first and last residue. Fields, in order: V gene, D gene, J gene, clone size, CDR3 protein, CDR3 DNA. A D gene is named only where the DNA matches it firmly. Size is stated for part of the rows, as once, few or many counts, or as a class when the clone is expanded.

V: TRBV7-9
D: .
J: TRBJ2-7
size: once
CDR3: CASSVGAPIFGYEQYF
DNA: TGTGCCAGCAGCGTGGGGGCCCCGATCTTTGGCTACGAGCAGTACTTC

V: TRBV5-1
D: .
J: TRBJ2-2
size: .
CDR3: CASSSGGSGELFF
DNA: TGCGCCAGCAGTTCGGGGGGCTCCGGGGAGCTGTTTTTT

V: TRBV9
D: .
J: TRBJ1-1
size: .
CDR3: CASSVVHNTEAFF
DNA: TGTGCCAGCAGCGTAGTACACAACACTGAAGCTTTCTTT

V: TRBV11-2
D: .
J: TRBJ1-5
size: few
CDR3: CASSPGGGFQPQHF
DNA: TGTGCCAGCAGCCCCGGAGGGGGGTTTCAGCCCCAGCATTTT

V: TRBV18
D: .
J: TRBJ1-3
size: .
CDR3: CASSPPLETDFGNTIYF
DNA: TGTGCCAGCTCACCACCGTTAGAAACAGACTTTGGAAACACCATATATTTT

V: TRBV13
D: .
J: TRBJ2-5
size: .
CDR3: CASSTYWKVGETQYF
DNA: TGTGCCAGCAGCACGTACTGGAAAGTAGGGGAGACCCAGTACTTC

V: TRBV18
D: .
J: TRBJ1-1
size: .
CDR3: CASSPQQIHGTEAFF
DNA: TGTGCCAGCTCACCACAGCAGATTCATGGCACTGAAGCTTTCTTT

V: TRBV6-5
D: .
J: TRBJ1-4
size: .
CDR3: CASSYSGMSNEKLFF
DNA: TGTGCCAGCAGTTACTCAGGGATGAGTAATGAAAAACTGTTTTTT

V: TRBV3-1/TRBV3-2
D: TRBD2
J: TRBJ2-7
size: .
CDR3: CASSLLAGGAHEQYF
DNA: TGTGCCAGCAGCCTCCTAGCGGGAGGGGCCCACGAGCAGTACTTC

V: TRBV19
D: .
J: TRBJ2-1
size: .
CDR3: CASSYLWGVSYNEQFF
DNA: TGTGCCAGTAGTTACCTTTGGGGGGTTTCCTACAATGAGCAGTTCTTC

V: TRBV6-6
D: TRBD1
J: TRBJ2-7
size: once
CDR3: CASSRGQVRYF
DNA: TGTGCCAGCAGCAGAGGACAGGTTCGGTACTTC

V: TRBV5-4
D: .
J: TRBJ1-6
size: .
CDR3: CASKFGQNSPLHF
DNA: TGTGCCAGCAAATTCGGACAGAATTCACCCCTCCACTTT

V: TRBV27
D: .
J: TRBJ1-1
size: once
CDR3: CASLTGTEAFF
DNA: TGTGCCAGCCTCACGGGGACTGAAGCTTTCTTT